This T cell receptor beta chain stems from a study of T cells in Graves' hyperthyroidism and ophthalmopathy. This sample holds PBMCs from roughly 10 ml fresh peripheral blood. Template material for amplifying TCR beta CDR3 regions consisted of RNA transcripts. HTBI primers were employed in a first-round RT-PCR of the TCR CDR3. TCRdb reanalysed the multiplex PCR reads using MiXCR and keeps one entry per CDR3 protein. The sample yields 90,000 to 120,000 distinct CDR3 sequences, approximately 16% seen once. Germline V CDR1 and CDR2: ENHRY, SYGVKD. V dropped 2 bases and J dropped 4; count of bases not matched to a gene: 3. This CDR3 comprises 14 residues. This clonotype was seen just once. The antigen remains undetermined. Study results and limitations: Most thyroid clonotypes expanded above 0.001 appeared in blood too. Ophthalmopathy was model-predicted a median roughly 6.5 months pre-onset.

Sequencing used blood. This sequence originates from a woman aged 50 to 60 with Graves' hyperthyroidism. This chain uses TRBV10-3 with TRBJ2-7, with 9 bases identical to TRBD1. CDR3 bases: TGTGCCATCAGTGAGAAGGGACAGGGTTACGAGCAGTACTTC. It translates to CAISEKGQGYEQYF.